The clone carrying this TCR beta chain occurred many times. What was amplified from RNA transcripts were TCR beta CDR3 regions. The TCR CDR3 was amplified in a first-round RT-PCR using the HTBI primer set. TCRdb fed the multiplex PCR reads into MiXCR, producing one record per CDR3 protein. The sample has hundreds of thousands of distinct CDR3 sequences; about 14% are singletons. This sample holds PBMCs from approximately 10 ml fresh peripheral blood. The data stem from a study of T cells in Graves' hyperthyroidism and ophthalmopathy. The germline V and J ends were trimmed by 6 bases and 4 bases, with 21 bases remaining between them. The CDR3 spans 16 residues. Germline CDR1 is LGHDT and CDR2 is YNNKEL (reference sequence).

The TCR originated in a woman aged 45-59 years with Graves' ophthalmopathy. This chain links TRBV3-1 with TRBJ1-1, with D uncertain. Input material: blood. The CDR3 DNA sequence: TGTGCCAGCAGACCCCGTGAAGCACAACTTATCACTGAAGCTTTCTTT. Protein product: CASRPREAQLITEAFF.